The 2 T cell receptor beta chains below were found in one sample sequenced in a study of blood T cell repertoires in COVID-19. Profiled with immunoSEQ multiplex PCR; TCRdb holds only in-frame clones, not every one. The sample contains roughly 250,000 clones, approximately 90% of which appear only once. The specimen sequenced was peripheral blood. The receptors were gathered from a man younger than 45 with acute or convalescent COVID-19.

The chain uses TRBV30 and TRBJ1-2, with 7 bases matching TRBD1. The CDR3 is made up of 14 amino acids. The V gene end was trimmed by 6 bases and the J gene end by 2 bases; junction bases not matched to a gene: 9. Germline V gives CDR1 GTSNPN, CDR2 SVGIG (reference sequence). The CDR3 DNA sequence: TGTGCCTGTCTTCCGCAGACAGGGAACTATGGCTACACCTTC. Translating gives CACLPQTGNYGYTF.

This sequence joins TRBV5-1 and TRBJ2-7, with 7 bases lining up with TRBD1. Germline-derived CDR1 and CDR2 are SGHRS and YFSETQ. V gave up 2 bases and J gave up 3 bases; unmatched junction bases: 14. This CDR3 is 17 amino acids long. CDR3 residues: CASSLNPPGTVSYEQYF. The CDR3 DNA follows: TGCGCCAGCAGCTTAAACCCGCCCGGGACAGTTAGCTACGAGCAGTACTTC. The whole variable domain, filled in from reference TRBV5-1 and TRBJ2-7, reads KAGVTQTPRYLIKTRGQQVTLSCSPISGHRSVSWYQQTPGQGLQFLFEYFSETQRNKGNFPGRFSGRQFSNSRSEMNVSTLELGDSALYLCASSLNPPGTVSYEQYFGPGTRLTVT.